This T cell receptor beta chain was identified during a study of cytomegalovirus exposure and HLA in healthy donors. There are 18 residues in the CDR3. The V and J ends lost 6 bases and 7 bases respectively, with 30 bases between them. Germline lookup yields CDR1 KGHSH and CDR2 LQKENI. 13 Jbeta primers and 60 Vbeta primers were used for the PCR. Only in-frame clones appear in the TCRdb table, and some are missing; sequencing was by immunoSEQ multiplex PCR. The table has hundreds of thousands of clones, 75% to 85% seen once. The sequence was collected from a girl under 18 in good health and CMV-seronegative. This chain connects TRBV18 to TRBJ1-2, with D tentatively TRBD1 (6 bases). The sequenced sample consisted of PBMCs. CDR3: CASSPTGTIIRYDGGYTF. The CDR3 DNA follows: TGTGCCAGCTCCCCCACCGGGACAATCATACGGTATGACGGTGGCTACACCTTC.